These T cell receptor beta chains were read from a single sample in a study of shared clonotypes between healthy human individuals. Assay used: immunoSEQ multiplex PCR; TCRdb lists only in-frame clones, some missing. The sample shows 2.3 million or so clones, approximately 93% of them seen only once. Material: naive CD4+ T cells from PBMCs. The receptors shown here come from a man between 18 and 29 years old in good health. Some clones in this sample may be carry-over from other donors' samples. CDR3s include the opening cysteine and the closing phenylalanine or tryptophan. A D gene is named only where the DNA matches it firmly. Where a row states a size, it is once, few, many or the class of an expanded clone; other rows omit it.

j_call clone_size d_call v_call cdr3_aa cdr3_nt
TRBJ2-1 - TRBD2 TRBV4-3 CASSGTSGYNEQFF TGCGCCAGCTCCGGGACTAGCGGATACAATGAGCAGTTCTTC
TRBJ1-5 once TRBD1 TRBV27 CASSSYFIRDRDGQPQHF TGTGCCAGCAGTTCATACTTCATAAGAGACAGGGACGGACAGCCCCAGCATTTT
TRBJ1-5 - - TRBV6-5 CASSPRAYSNQPQHF TGTGCCAGCAGCCCCCGCGCCTATAGCAATCAGCCCCAGCATTTT
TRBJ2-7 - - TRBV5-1 CASSPRGATYEQYF TGCGCCAGCAGCCCTCGAGGAGCCACCTACGAGCAGTACTTC
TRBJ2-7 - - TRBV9 CASSVDPDRLYEQYF TGTGCCAGCAGCGTGGACCCTGACAGACTGTACGAGCAGTACTTC
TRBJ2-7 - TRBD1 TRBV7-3 CASSFAGGLAYEQYF TGTGCCAGCAGCTTTGCAGGGGGCCTCGCCTACGAGCAGTACTTC
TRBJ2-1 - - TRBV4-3 CASSAHDDNEQFF TGCGCCAGCAGCGCACACGACGACAATGAGCAGTTCTTC
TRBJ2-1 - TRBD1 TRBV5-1 CASSSGQGAYNEQFF TGCGCCAGCAGCTCAGGACAGGGGGCATACAATGAGCAGTTCTTC
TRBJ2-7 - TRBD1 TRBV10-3 CAISESTGANEQYF TGTGCCATCAGCGAGTCTACAGGGGCCAACGAGCAGTACTTC
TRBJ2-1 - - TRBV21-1 CAISEEEGDYNEQFF TGTGCCATCTCAGAGGAGGAAGGGGATTACAATGAGCAGTTCTTC
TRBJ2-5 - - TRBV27 CASSLWGSTETQYF TGTGCCAGCAGTTTGTGGGGATCGACGGAGACCCAGTACTTC
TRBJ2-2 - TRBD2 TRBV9 CASSPTGLGNTGELFF TGTGCCAGCAGCCCAACGGGACTAGGGAACACCGGGGAGCTGTTTTTT
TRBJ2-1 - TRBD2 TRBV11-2 CASSPGLAGVDEQFF TGTGCCAGCAGCCCTGGACTAGCGGGAGTGGATGAGCAGTTCTTC
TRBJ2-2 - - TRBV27 CASSFLETGELFF TGTGCCAGCAGTTTCCTCGAGACCGGGGAGCTGTTTTTT
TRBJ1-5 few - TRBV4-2 CASSQGRRNNQPQHF TGTGCCAGCAGCCAAGGCCGCCGGAACAATCAGCCCCAGCATTTT
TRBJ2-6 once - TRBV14 CASSGGANVLTF TGTGCCAGCAGCGGTGGGGCCAACGTCCTGACTTTC
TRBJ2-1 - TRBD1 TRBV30 CAWSRDRGIDEQFF TGTGCCTGGAGCCGGGACAGGGGTATAGATGAGCAGTTCTTC
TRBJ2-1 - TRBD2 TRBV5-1 CASSLTASGSNEQFF TGCGCCAGCAGCTTGACGGCTAGCGGGAGCAATGAGCAGTTCTTC
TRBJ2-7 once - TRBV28 CASLSFPRSEQYF TGTGCCAGCTTATCCTTTCCAAGGAGCGAGCAGTACTTC
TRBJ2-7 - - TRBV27 CASTSLTGAVITYEQYF TGTGCCAGCACAAGTCTAACGGGGGCAGTGATCACCTACGAGCAGTACTTC
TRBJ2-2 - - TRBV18 CASSPLYRNTGELFF TGTGCCAGCTCACCACTTTACAGGAACACCGGGGAGCTGTTTTTT
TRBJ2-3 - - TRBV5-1 CASSQALVTDTQYF TGCGCCAGCAGCCAAGCCCTAGTCACAGATACGCAGTATTTT
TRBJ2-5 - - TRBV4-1 CASSQSIQETQYF TGCGCCAGCAGCCAATCCATTCAAGAGACCCAGTACTTC
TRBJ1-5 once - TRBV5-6 CASSLGGRAVYGNQPQHF TGTGCCAGCAGCTTGGGAGGCAGGGCAGTGTATGGCAATCAGCCCCAGCATTTT
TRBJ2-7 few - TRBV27 CASSFPYEQYF TGTGCCAGCAGTTTCCCCTACGAGCAGTACTTC
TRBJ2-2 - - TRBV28 CASSFRWYGDTGELFF TGTGCCAGCAGTTTTAGGTGGTATGGGGACACCGGGGAGCTGTTTTTT
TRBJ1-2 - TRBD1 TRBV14 CASSLTGVHSGYTF TGTGCCAGCAGCCTGACAGGGGTCCACTCCGGCTACACCTTC
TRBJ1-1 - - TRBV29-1 CSVELQARRTEAFF TGCAGCGTGGAGCTACAGGCCCGGCGCACTGAAGCTTTCTTT
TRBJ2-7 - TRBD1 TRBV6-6 CASGAGTGASEQYF TGTGCCAGCGGGGCCGGGACAGGGGCCTCCGAGCAGTACTTC
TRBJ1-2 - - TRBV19 CASRLRATDRPAIYGYTF TGTGCCAGTAGGTTAAGGGCGACTGACAGGCCCGCAATTTATGGCTACACCTTC
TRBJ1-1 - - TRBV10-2 CASSESTSLVGVGTEAFF TGCGCCAGCAGTGAGTCGACATCATTAGTCGGGGTGGGCACTGAAGCTTTCTTT
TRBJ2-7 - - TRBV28 CASSPSLWPPYEQYF TGTGCCAGCAGTCCCAGCCTGTGGCCGCCCTACGAGCAGTACTTC
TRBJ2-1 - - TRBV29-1 CSVGPSLGGPTPLFF TGCAGCGTTGGACCGAGCCTGGGCGGCCCAACCCCGCTGTTCTTC
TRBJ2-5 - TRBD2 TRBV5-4 CASSLAGGRPWETQYF TGTGCCAGCAGCTTGGCCGGGGGGAGGCCATGGGAGACCCAGTACTTC
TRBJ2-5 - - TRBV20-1 CSAAEETQYF TGCAGTGCTGCGGAAGAGACCCAGTACTTC
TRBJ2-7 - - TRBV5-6 CASSLDYEQYF TGTGCCAGCAGCTTGGACTACGAGCAGTACTTC
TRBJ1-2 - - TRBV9 CASSVGVNYGYTF TGTGCCAGCAGCGTAGGAGTCAACTATGGCTACACCTTC
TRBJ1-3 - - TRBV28 CASRSTGNGNTIYF TGTGCCAGCAGGTCTACAGGGAATGGAAACACCATATATTTT
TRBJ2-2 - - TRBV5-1 CASSLGHQNTGELFF TGCGCCAGCAGCTTAGGACACCAGAACACCGGGGAGCTGTTTTTT
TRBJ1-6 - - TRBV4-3 CASSQDLSGEFSPLHF TGCGCCAGCAGCCAAGATCTAAGTGGGGAGTTTTCACCCCTCCACTTT
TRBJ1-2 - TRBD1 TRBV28 CASSLWSPDRVTGYTF TGTGCCAGCAGTTTATGGAGTCCGGACAGGGTAACCGGCTACACCTTC
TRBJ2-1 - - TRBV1 CTSSQGTNPSGRARNEQFF TGCACCAGCAGCCAAGGCACAAACCCCAGCGGGAGGGCGAGGAATGAGCAGTTCTTC
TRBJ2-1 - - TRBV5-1 CASSLLVGANEQFF TGCGCCAGCAGCTTGTTGGTGGGGGCTAATGAGCAGTTCTTC
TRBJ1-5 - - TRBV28 CASSRDNSNQPQHF TGTGCCAGCAGTCGGGACAATAGCAATCAGCCCCAGCATTTT
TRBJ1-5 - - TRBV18 CASSPVRASQPQHF TGTGCCAGCTCACCCGTCCGGGCGTCTCAGCCCCAGCATTTT
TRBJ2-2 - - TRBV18 CASSPSITEAGELFF TGTGCCAGCTCACCAAGTATAACGGAGGCCGGGGAGCTGTTTTTT
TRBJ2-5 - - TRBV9 CASSPTPRGTQYF TGTGCCAGCAGCCCTACCCCCCGAGGGACCCAGTACTTC
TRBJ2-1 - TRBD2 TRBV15 CATSGRLAGGPNEQFF TGTGCCACCAGCGGCAGACTAGCGGGAGGGCCCAATGAGCAGTTCTTC
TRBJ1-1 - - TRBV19 CASSISGQVTEAFF TGTGCCAGTAGTATATCCGGGCAGGTCACTGAAGCTTTCTTT
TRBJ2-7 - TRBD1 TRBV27 CASSLGGTGAYEQYF TGTGCCAGCAGTTTAGGCGGGACAGGAGCATACGAGCAGTACTTC
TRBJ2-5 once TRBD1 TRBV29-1 CSERTGDETQYF TGCAGCGAGAGGACAGGGGACGAGACCCAGTACTTC
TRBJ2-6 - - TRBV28 CASSAGISGANVLTF TGTGCCAGCAGTGCCGGCATCTCTGGGGCCAACGTCCTGACTTTC
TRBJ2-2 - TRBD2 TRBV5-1 CASSLWTSGRETGELFF TGCGCCAGCAGCCTTTGGACTAGCGGGAGAGAGACCGGGGAGCTGTTTTTT
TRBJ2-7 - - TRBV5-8 CASPGMKSYEQYF TGTGCCAGCCCCGGGATGAAGTCCTACGAGCAGTACTTC
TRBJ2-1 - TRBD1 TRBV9 CASSVLQGATGNEQFF TGTGCCAGCAGCGTATTACAGGGGGCAACGGGCAATGAGCAGTTCTTC
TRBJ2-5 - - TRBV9 CASTPGAGGETQYF TGTGCCAGCACCCCGGGCGCCGGAGGGGAGACCCAGTACTTC